This T cell receptor beta chain derives from a study of cytomegalovirus exposure and HLA in healthy donors. Broader study findings: Productive rates of about 87% or about 30% were seen for most TCR beta V segments in an earlier analysis. Researchers reported that a few CMV-associated chains were confirmed in vitro as CMV antigen-specific. The dataset shows that most TCR sequences were rare, while some public TCRs occurred in many donors.

Comment on this clone: The antigen is not known.

A multiplex PCR was run with 60 Vbeta primers and 13 Jbeta primers. TCRdb's table, derived via immunoSEQ multiplex PCR, lists solely in-frame clones and lacks some. The sample consists of about 170,000 clones, roughly 80% of them appearing once. In germline, CDR1 is MGHRA, CDR2 YSYEKL. The length of the CDR3 is 15 residues. J was trimmed by 4 bases and V by 2 bases; bases with no gene match: 6. This chain links TRBV4-1 with TRBJ2-7, with 9 bases fitting TRBD1. The sequencing input was PBMCs. The TCR was taken from a female donor in good health and CMV-seronegative. CDR3 loop: CASSQWDRAGYEQYF. CDR3 DNA sequence: TGCGCCAGCAGCCAATGGGACAGGGCGGGTTACGAGCAGTACTTC.